This TCR beta chain originates from a study of T cell repertoires in cytomegalovirus infection. TCRdb reanalysed the reads using MiXCR and keeps one entry per CDR3 protein. The sample lists fewer than 1,000,000 distinct CDR3 sequences, roughly 30% seen once, with 11% to 15% in the top ten. The germline V gene has CDR1 SGHDT and CDR2 YYEEEE. This CDR3 has 8 amino acids. The sample holds a few counts of this clonotype. The antigen is unknown. At one end the junction does not follow the germline gene, possibly because of a read error. V gene TRBV5-6 combines with J gene TRBJ2-3; D gene uncertain. The input for sequencing was cultured CD8+ T cells from PBMCs, taken from culture after CMV antigen stimulation. The clonotype comes from a human donor in good health (CMV status not recorded). Some clones in this sample may be carry-over from other donors' samples. This CDR3 reads CASSSKGF. As DNA, the CDR3 is TGTGCCAGCAGCTCCAAGGGTTTT.